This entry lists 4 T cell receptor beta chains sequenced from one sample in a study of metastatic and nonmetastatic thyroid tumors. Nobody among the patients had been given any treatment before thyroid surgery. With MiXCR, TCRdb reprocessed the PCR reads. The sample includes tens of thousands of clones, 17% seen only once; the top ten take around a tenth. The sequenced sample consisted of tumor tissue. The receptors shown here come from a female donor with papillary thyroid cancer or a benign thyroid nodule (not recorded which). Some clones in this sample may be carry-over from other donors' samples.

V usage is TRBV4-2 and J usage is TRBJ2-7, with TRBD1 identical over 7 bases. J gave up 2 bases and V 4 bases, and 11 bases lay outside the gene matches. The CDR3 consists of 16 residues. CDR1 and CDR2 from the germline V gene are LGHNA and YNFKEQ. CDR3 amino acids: CASSPTDSTGTYEQYF. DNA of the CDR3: TGTGCCAGCAGCCCCACCGACTCGACAGGGACCTACGAGCAGTACTTC.

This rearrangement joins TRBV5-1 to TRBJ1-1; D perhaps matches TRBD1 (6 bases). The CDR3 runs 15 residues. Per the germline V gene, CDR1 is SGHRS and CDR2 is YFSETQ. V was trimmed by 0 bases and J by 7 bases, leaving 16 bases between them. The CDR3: CASSLGGLQGGEAFF. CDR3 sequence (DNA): TGCGCCAGCAGCTTGGGGGGCCTCCAAGGGGGTGAAGCTTTCTTT.

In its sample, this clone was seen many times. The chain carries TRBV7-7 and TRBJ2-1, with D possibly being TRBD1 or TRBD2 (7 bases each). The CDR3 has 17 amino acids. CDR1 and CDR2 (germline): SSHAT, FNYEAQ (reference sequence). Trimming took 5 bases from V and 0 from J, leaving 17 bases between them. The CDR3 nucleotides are TGTGCCAGCAGCCCCAGAGGGGGCGGGAGCTCCTACAATGAGCAGTTCTTC. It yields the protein CASSPRGGGSSYNEQFF. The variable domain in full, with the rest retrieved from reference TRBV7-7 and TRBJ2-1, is GAGVSQSPRYKVTKRGQDVTLRCDPISSHATLYWYQQALGQGPEFLTYFNYEAQPDKSGLPSDRFSAERPEGSISTLTIQRTEQRDSAMYRCASSPRGGGSSYNEQFFGPGTRLTVL.

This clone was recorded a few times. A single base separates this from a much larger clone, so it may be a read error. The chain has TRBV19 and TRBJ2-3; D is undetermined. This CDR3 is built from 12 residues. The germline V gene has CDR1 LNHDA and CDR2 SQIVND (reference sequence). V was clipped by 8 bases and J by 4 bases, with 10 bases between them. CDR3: CASFLPPDTQYF. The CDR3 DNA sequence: TGTGCCAGTTTCCTGCCGCCAGATACGCAGTATTTT.